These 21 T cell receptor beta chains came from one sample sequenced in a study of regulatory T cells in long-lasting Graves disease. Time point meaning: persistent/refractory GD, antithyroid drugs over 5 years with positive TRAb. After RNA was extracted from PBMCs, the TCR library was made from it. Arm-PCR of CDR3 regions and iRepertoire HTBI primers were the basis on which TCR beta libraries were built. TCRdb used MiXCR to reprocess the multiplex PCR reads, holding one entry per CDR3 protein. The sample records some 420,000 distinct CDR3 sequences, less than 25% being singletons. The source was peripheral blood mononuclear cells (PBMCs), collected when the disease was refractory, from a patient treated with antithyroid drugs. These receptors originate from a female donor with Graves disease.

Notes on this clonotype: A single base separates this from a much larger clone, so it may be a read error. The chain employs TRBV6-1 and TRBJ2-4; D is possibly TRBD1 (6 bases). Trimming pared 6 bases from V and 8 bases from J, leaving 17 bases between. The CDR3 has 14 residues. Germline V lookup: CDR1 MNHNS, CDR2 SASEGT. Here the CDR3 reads CASSKQGRRDIQYF. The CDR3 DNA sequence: TGTGCCAGCAGCAAGCAGGGGCGCCGGGACATTCAGTACTTC.

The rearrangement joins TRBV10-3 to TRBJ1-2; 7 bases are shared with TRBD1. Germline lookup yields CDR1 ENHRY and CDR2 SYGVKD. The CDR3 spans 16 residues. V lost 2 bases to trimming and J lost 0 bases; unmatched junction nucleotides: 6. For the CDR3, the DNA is TGTGCCATCAGTGAGGGGGACAGTAGGTCTAACTATGGCTACACCTTC. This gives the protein CAISEGDSRSNYGYTF.

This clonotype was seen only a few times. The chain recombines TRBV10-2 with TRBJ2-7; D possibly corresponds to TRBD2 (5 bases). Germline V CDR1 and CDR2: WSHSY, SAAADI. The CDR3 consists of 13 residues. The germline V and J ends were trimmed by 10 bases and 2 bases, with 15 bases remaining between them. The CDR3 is CATAGEITYEQYF. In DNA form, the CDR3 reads TGCGCCACCGCCGGGGAGATTACCTACGAGCAGTACTTC.

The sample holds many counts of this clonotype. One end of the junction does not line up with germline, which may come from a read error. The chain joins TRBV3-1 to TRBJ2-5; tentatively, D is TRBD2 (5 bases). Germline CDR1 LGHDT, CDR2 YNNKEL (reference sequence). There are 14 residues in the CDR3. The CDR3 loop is CASCQWLEGETQYF. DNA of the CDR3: TGTGCCAGCTGCCAGTGGCTAGAGGGAGAGACCCAGTACTTC.

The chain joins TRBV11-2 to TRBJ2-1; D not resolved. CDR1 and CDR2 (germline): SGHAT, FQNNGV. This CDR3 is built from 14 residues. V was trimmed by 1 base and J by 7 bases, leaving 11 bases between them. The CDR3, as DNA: TGTGCCAGCAGCTTAGTGGGCCCGACGAATGAGCAGTTCTTC. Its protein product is CASSLVGPTNEQFF.

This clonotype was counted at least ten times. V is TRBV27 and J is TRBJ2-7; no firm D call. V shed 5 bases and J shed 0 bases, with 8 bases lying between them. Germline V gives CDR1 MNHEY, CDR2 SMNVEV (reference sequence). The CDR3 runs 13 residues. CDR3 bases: TGTGCCAGCAGTCCCCTGACCTCCTACGAGCAGTACTTC. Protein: CASSPLTSYEQYF.

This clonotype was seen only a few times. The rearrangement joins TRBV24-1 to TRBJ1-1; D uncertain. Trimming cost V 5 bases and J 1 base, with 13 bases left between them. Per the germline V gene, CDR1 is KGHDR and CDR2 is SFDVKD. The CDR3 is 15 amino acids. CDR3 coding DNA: TGTGCCACCAGTGTCTCGGGATTCCGGAACACTGAAGCTTTCTTT. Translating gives CATSVSGFRNTEAFF.

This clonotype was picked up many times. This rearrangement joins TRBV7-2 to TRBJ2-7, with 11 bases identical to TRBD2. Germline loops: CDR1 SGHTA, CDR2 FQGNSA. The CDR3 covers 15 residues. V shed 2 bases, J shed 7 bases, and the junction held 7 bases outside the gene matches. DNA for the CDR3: TGTGCCAGCAGCTTAACCGCTAGCGGGGGGCGGGAGCAGTACTTC. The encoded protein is CASSLTASGGREQYF.

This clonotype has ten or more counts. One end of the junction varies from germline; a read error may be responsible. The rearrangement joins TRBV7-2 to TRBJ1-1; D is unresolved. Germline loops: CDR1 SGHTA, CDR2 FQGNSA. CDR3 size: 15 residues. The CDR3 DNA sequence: TGTGCCAGCAGCTTAATTCAGGTCGGACTGATCCCCCCCGACTTT. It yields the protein CASSLIQVGLIPPDF. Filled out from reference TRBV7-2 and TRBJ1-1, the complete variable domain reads GAGVSQSPSNKVTEKGKDVELRCDPISGHTALYWYRQSLGQGLEFLIYFQGNSAPDKSGLPSDRFSAERTGGSVSTLTIQRTQQEDSAVYLCASSLIQVGLIPPDFGQGTRLTVV.

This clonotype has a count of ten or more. The CDR3 loop reads CASSQGAVEQYF. DNA for the CDR3: TGTGCCAGCAGCCAAGGGGCAGTCGAGCAGTACTTC. This rearrangement joins TRBV3-1 to TRBJ2-7; the D is unclear. The CDR3 is made up of 12 amino acids. Trimming removed 1 base from V and 6 bases from J, with 7 bases in between. Germline CDR1 reads LGHDT; CDR2 reads YNNKEL (reference sequence).

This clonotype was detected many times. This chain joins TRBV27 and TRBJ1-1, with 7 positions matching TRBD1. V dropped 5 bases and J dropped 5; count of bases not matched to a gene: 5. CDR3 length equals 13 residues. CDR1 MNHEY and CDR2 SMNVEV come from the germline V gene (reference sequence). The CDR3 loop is CASSPQGRTEAFF. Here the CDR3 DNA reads TGTGCCAGCAGTCCACAGGGGAGAACTGAAGCTTTCTTT.

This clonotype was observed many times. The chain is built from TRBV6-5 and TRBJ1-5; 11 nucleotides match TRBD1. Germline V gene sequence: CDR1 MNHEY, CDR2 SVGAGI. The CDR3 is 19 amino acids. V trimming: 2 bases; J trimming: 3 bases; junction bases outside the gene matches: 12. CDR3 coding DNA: TGTGCCAGCAGTTACCTCGGACAGGGGGCAGGTTTAGACAATCAGCCCCAGCATTTT. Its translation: CASSYLGQGAGLDNQPQHF.

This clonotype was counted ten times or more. DNA for the CDR3: TGTGCCAGCAAGGGCTACACCTTC. It specifies CASKGYTF. V usage is TRBV2 and J usage is TRBJ1-2; no clear D gene. V was pared by 7 bases and J by 8 bases, with 2 bases between. Looked up from germline, CDR1 is SNHLY and CDR2 is FYNNEI. This CDR3 is 8 amino acids long.

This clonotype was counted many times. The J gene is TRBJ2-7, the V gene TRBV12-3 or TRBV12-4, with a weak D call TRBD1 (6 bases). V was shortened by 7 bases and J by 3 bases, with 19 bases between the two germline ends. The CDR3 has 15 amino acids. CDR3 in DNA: TGTGCCAGCAACTATAGGCAGGGGATGAGCTACGAGCAGTACTTC. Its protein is CASNYRQGMSYEQYF.

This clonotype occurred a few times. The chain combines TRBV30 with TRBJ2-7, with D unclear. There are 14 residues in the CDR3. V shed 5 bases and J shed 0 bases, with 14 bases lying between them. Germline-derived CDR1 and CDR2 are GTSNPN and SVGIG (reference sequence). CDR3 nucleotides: TGTGCCTGGGCCGACATTTCCCCCTCCTACGAGCAGTACTTC. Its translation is CAWADISPSYEQYF.

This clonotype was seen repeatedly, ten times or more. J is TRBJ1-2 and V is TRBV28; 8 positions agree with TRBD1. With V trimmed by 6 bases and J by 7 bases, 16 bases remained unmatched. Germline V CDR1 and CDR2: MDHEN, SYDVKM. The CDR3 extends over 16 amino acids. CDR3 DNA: TGTGCCAGCAGATACCCTCCGGGACAGGTTTCCTTTGGCTACACCTTC. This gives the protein CASRYPPGQVSFGYTF.

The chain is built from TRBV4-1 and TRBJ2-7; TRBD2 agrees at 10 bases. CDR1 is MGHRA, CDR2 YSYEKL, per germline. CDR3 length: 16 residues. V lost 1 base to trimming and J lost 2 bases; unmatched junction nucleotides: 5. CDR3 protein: CASSQVWLAGAYEQYF. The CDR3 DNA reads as TGCGCCAGCAGCCAAGTGTGGCTAGCGGGAGCCTACGAGCAGTACTTC.

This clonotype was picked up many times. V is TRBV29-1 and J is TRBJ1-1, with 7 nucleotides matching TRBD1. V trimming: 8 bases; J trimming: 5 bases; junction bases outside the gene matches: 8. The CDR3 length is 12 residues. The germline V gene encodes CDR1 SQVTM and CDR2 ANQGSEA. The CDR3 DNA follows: TGCAGCCTCAGACAGGGTGGAACTGAAGCTTTCTTT. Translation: CSLRQGGTEAFF. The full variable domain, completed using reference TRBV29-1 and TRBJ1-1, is SAVISQKPSRDICQRGTSLTIQCQVDSQVTMMFWYRQQPGQSLTLIATANQGSEATYESGFVIDKFPISRPNLTFSTLTVSNMSPEDSSIYLCSLRQGGTEAFFGQGTRLTVV.

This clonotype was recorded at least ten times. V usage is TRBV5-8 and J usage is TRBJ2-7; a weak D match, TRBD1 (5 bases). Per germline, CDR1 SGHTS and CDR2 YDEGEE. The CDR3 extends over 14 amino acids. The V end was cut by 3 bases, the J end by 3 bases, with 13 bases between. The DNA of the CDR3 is TGTGCCAGCAGCTCCAGGACAAGCTACTACGAGCAGTACTTC. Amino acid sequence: CASSSRTSYYEQYF.

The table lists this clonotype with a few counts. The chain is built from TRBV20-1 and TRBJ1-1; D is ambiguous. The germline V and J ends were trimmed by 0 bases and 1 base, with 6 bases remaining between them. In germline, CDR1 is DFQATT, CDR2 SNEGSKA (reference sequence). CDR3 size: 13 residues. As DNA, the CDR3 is TGCAGTGCTAGAGATGTAGGGAACACTGAAGCTTTCTTT. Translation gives CSARDVGNTEAFF.

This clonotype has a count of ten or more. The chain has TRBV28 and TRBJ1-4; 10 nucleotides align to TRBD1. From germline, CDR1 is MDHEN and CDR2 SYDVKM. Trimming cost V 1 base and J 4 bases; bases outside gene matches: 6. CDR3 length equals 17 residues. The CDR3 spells CASSLSRDRGLNEKLFF. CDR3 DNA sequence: TGTGCCAGCAGTTTATCCCGGGACAGGGGACTTAATGAAAAACTGTTTTTT.